This passage covers 19 T cell receptor beta chains from one sample sequenced in a study of cytomegalovirus exposure and HLA in healthy donors. The PCR was carried out with 60 Vbeta primers and 13 Jbeta primers. Libraries were prepared by immunoSEQ multiplex PCR; TCRdb keeps only in-frame clonotypes and omits some of them. Among some 100,000 clones listed, around 84% were seen once. Sequencing used PBMCs. The source of these receptors is a woman younger than 35 in good health and CMV-seronegative.

This chain uses TRBV11-2 with TRBJ1-1; a possible D gene is TRBD1 (6 bases). V lost 5 bases and J 6 bases, leaving 16 bases between the germline ends. Germline V gene lookup returns CDR1 SGHAT and CDR2 FQNNGV. The CDR3 runs to 14 residues. The CDR3 region has the DNA TGTGCCAGCAGCCCCTTACAGGGTAACGCTGAAGCTTTCTTT. This codes for CASSPLQGNAEAFF.

The gene calls are TRBV5-4 and TRBJ2-3; D is perhaps TRBD2 (5 bases). Germline V CDR1 and CDR2: SGHNT, YYREEE (reference sequence). The CDR3 totals 15 residues. V was pared by 2 bases and J by 0 bases, with 10 bases between. DNA for the CDR3: TGTGCCAGCAGCTTAGACTACTCTAGCACAGATACGCAGTATTTT. This codes for CASSLDYSSTDTQYF.

This sequence joins TRBV6-1 and TRBJ1-1; unclear D gene. Trimming removed 2 bases from V and 0 bases from J, with 7 bases in between. This CDR3 comprises 14 residues. CDR1 is MNHNS and CDR2 is SASEGT in the germline V gene. This CDR3 reads CASSETTLNTEAFF. CDR3 nucleotide sequence: TGTGCCAGCAGTGAAACTACGCTGAACACTGAAGCTTTCTTT.

The chain employs TRBV6-5 and TRBJ2-7; 11 nucleotides agree with TRBD2. V dropped 0 bases and J dropped 4; count of bases not matched to a gene: 2. This CDR3 has 15 residues. The germline CDR1 and CDR2 sequences are MNHEY and SVGAGI. The CDR3 DNA follows: TGTGCCAGCAGTTACTCGACTAGCGGGGAGTACGAGCAGTACTTC. Translation: CASSYSTSGEYEQYF.

The chain couples TRBV7-9 to TRBJ2-3, with TRBD1 matching 11 bases. The CDR3 spans 18 residues. The germline gives CDR1 SEHNR, CDR2 FQNEAQ (reference sequence). With V trimmed by 1 base and J by 10 bases, 16 bases remained unmatched. DNA for the CDR3: TGTGCCAGCAGCTTAGTCTATGGTGGGACAGGGGGAATTTGGGCGCAGTATTTT. This translates into CASSLVYGGTGGIWAQYF. The whole variable domain, filled in from reference TRBV7-9 and TRBJ2-3, reads DTGVSQNPRHKITKRGQNVTFRCDPISEHNRLYWYRQTLGQGPEFLTYFQNEAQLEKSRLLSDRFSAERPKGSFSTLEIQRTEQGDSAMYLCASSLVYGGTGGIWAQYFGPGTRLTVL.

The DNA of the CDR3 is TGCGCCAGCAGTTCAGGGGGCGACGCCGGGGAGCTGTTTTTT. This translates into CASSSGGDAGELFF. The chain is built from TRBV4-3 and TRBJ2-2, with 8 bases identical to TRBD1. This CDR3 spans 14 amino acids. Germline V lookup: CDR1 LGHNA, CDR2 YSLEER. Trimming at V came to 6 bases and at J to 6 bases, leaving 6 bases not matched to a gene.

The chain links TRBV19 to TRBJ1-2; a weak D match, TRBD1 (5 bases). CDR1 LNHDA and CDR2 SQIVND come from the germline V gene (reference sequence). This CDR3 spans 17 amino acids. Trimming left V 7 bases short and J 5 bases short, with 26 bases between. CDR3 DNA: TGTGCCAGTAAACCTTCGGGACTGAAGGTGGGGGGATATGGCTACACCTTC. Translation: CASKPSGLKVGGYGYTF.

This clone was observed a single time. The V call is TRBV18, the J call TRBJ2-6; D is uncertain. Germline V gene sequence: CDR1 KGHSH, CDR2 LQKENI. The CDR3 contains 13 residues. The ends were cut back, 4 bases at V and 2 bases at J, with 3 bases in the middle. The DNA for the CDR3 is TGTGCCAGCTCACTCACTGGGGCCAACGTCCTGACTTTC. The encoded protein is CASSLTGANVLTF.

The chain carries TRBV29-1 and TRBJ2-7; D perhaps matches TRBD1 (5 bases). The ends were cut back, 7 bases at V and 7 bases at J, with 14 bases in the middle. CDR1 is SQVTM and CDR2 is ANQGSEA in the germline V gene. The CDR3 runs to 11 residues. The CDR3 DNA reads TGCAGCGCCAGGGTGAGTGGGGAGCAGTACTTC. It codes for CSARVSGEQYF.

The chain employs TRBV6-4 and TRBJ2-1, with D possibly matching TRBD2 (6 bases). The V and J ends lost 3 bases and 8 bases respectively, with 14 bases between them. The CDR3 contains 14 residues. Germline CDR1 reads MRHNA; CDR2 reads SNTAGT. CDR3 amino acids: CASSEGTGTDEQFF. CDR3 in DNA: TGTGCCAGCAGTGAGGGGACTGGTACGGATGAGCAGTTCTTC.

This chain connects TRBV28 to TRBJ2-3; 7 nucleotides align to TRBD2. CDR3 size: 16 residues. Per the germline V gene, CDR1 is MDHEN and CDR2 is SYDVKM. The J segment lost 3 bases and the V segment lost 2 bases, leaving 8 bases of the junction unmatched. The CDR3, as DNA: TGTGCCAGCAGTTTAGTCGGCGGGAGCCGTACAGATACGCAGTATTTT. Its protein product is CASSLVGGSRTDTQYF.

The CDR3, as DNA: TGTGCCAGCAGTGCGACAGGGTCCTCCTACAATGAGCAGTTCTTC. It translates to CASSATGSSYNEQFF. This chain connects TRBV28 to TRBJ2-1, with TRBD1 matching 7 bases. The V gene's germline CDR1 is MDHEN and CDR2 SYDVKM. V shed 5 bases, J shed 0 bases, and the junction held 4 bases outside the gene matches. This CDR3 contains 15 residues. The full variable domain, in which reference TRBV28 and TRBJ2-1 provide the parts outside the CDR3, is DVKVTQSSRYLVKRTGEKVFLECVQDMDHENMFWYRQDPGLGLRLIYFSYDVKMKEKGDIPEGYSVSREKKERFSLILESASTNQTSMYLCASSATGSSYNEQFFGPGTRLTVL.

The chain joins TRBV11-2 to TRBJ2-7; 8 bases agree with TRBD2. Per germline, CDR1 SGHAT and CDR2 FQNNGV. V was clipped by 5 bases and J by 0 bases; unmatched bases: 6. The CDR3 sequence is 15 residues long. CDR3 in amino acids: CASSQTSASSYEQYF. CDR3 DNA: TGTGCCAGCAGCCAGACTAGCGCCAGCTCCTACGAGCAGTACTTC. The whole variable domain, remainder taken from reference TRBV11-2 and TRBJ2-7, is EAGVAQSPRYKIIEKRQSVAFWCNPISGHATLYWYQQILGQGPKLLIQFQNNGVVDDSQLPKDRFSAERLKGVDSTLKIQPAKLEDSAVYLCASSQTSASSYEQYFGPGTRLTVT.

The chain links TRBV19 to TRBJ2-1; a possible D gene is TRBD1 (6 bases). CDR3 length: 14 amino acids. CDR1 is LNHDA and CDR2 is SQIVND in the germline V gene (reference sequence). V was shortened by 0 bases and J by 9 bases, with 12 bases between the two germline ends. The CDR3 region has the DNA TGTGCCAGTAGTATAGATCTCAGGGGTGGTGAGCAGTTCTTC. Protein sequence: CASSIDLRGGEQFF.

Only one count was recorded for this clone. The V and J genes are TRBV7-2 and TRBJ1-1; TRBD1 agrees at 10 bases. Trimming took 4 bases from V and 4 from J; bases not matched to a gene: 6. CDR3 size: 15 residues. Germline V CDR1 and CDR2: SGHTA, FQGNSA. CDR3 residues: CASSYWTGGSTEAFF. CDR3 DNA sequence: TGTGCCAGCAGCTACTGGACAGGGGGAAGCACTGAAGCTTTCTTT.

As DNA, the CDR3 is TGTGCCAGCTCCTTTAGCACAGATACGCAGTATTTT. This codes for CASSFSTDTQYF. The rearrangement joins TRBV18 to TRBJ2-3; no definite D call. Per germline, CDR1 KGHSH and CDR2 LQKENI. The CDR3 is made up of 12 amino acids. Trimming pared 6 bases from V and 0 bases from J, leaving 4 bases between.

The J gene is TRBJ2-7, the V gene TRBV6-5; 10 bases map to TRBD1. V lost 5 bases and J lost 5; bases outside the gene matches: 6. Germline V gives CDR1 MNHEY, CDR2 SVGAGI. CDR3 length: 14 amino acids. The CDR3 here is CASSRGQGLNEQYF. DNA for the CDR3: TGTGCCAGCAGTCGGGGACAGGGGTTGAACGAGCAGTACTTC.

The gene calls are TRBV4-3 and TRBJ2-5; D may be TRBD1 (5 bases). Trimming left V 0 bases short and J 2 bases short, with 10 bases between. This CDR3 is 15 amino acids long. Germline V gene lookup returns CDR1 LGHNA and CDR2 YSLEER. The DNA for the CDR3 is TGCGCCAGCAGCCAAGAGTTTGACAGACAAGAGACCCAGTACTTC. Its protein product is CASSQEFDRQETQYF.

The rearrangement uses TRBV7-3 and TRBJ2-7, with TRBD1 matching 8 bases. The germline V gene has CDR1 SGHTA and CDR2 FQGTGA. The junction had 11 bases not matched to a gene; V was cut back by 5 bases and J by 5 bases. This CDR3 has 15 residues. CDR3 region: CASSPGTGSWDEQYF. CDR3 in DNA: TGTGCCAGCAGCCCCGGGACAGGTTCTTGGGACGAGCAGTACTTC. Full variable domain (outside the CDR3, taken from reference TRBV7-3 and TRBJ2-7): GAGVSQTPSNKVTEKGKYVELRCDPISGHTALYWYRQSLGQGPEFLIYFQGTGAADDSGLPNDRFFAVRPEGSVSTLKIQRTERGDSAVYLCASSPGTGSWDEQYFGPGTRLTVT.